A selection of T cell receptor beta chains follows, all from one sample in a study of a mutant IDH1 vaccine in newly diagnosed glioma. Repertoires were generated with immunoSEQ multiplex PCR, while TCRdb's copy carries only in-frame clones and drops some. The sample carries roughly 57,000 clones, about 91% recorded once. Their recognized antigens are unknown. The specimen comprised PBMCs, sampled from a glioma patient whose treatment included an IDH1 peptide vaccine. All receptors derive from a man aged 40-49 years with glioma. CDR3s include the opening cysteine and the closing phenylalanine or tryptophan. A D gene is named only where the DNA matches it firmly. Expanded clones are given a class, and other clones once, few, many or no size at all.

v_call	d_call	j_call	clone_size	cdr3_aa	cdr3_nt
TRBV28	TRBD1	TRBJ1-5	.	CASSFGQAGNQPQHF	TGTGCCAGCAGTTTCGGACAGGCGGGCAATCAGCCCCAGCATTTT
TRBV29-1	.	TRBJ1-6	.	CSARSFRDSPLHF	TGCAGCGCCCGATCGTTTAGGGATTCACCCCTCCACTTT
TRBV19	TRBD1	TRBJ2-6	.	CASAGTALSGANVLTF	TGTGCCAGCGCCGGGACAGCTCTCTCTGGGGCCAACGTCCTGACTTTC
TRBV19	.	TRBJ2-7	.	CASSSGPTYEQYF	TGTGCCAGTAGCTCCGGGCCAACCTACGAGCAGTACTTC
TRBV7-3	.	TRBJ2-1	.	CASSPDTQPYNEQFF	TGTGCCAGCAGCCCCGACACACAGCCTTACAATGAGCAGTTCTTC
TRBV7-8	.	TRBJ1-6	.	CASSPGNSYNSPLHF	TGTGCCAGCAGCCCTGGGAACTCCTATAATTCACCCCTCCACTTT
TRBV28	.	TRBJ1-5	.	CASSLSPTRAMGQPQHF	TGTGCCAGCAGTTTAAGTCCCACGAGGGCTATGGGTCAGCCCCAGCATTTT
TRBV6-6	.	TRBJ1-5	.	CATRNLINSNQPQHF	TGTGCCACACGGAATTTAATCAATAGCAATCAGCCCCAGCATTTT
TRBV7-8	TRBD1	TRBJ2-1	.	CASSLGQGESYNEQFF	TGTGCCAGCAGCTTAGGACAGGGGGAGTCCTACAATGAGCAGTTCTTC
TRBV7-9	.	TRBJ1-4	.	CASSFGSVGNEKLFF	TGTGCCAGCAGCTTTGGGTCGGTGGGGAATGAAAAACTGTTTTTT
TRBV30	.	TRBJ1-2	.	CAWSVGVYGYTF	TGTGCCTGGAGTGTAGGAGTCTATGGCTACACCTTC
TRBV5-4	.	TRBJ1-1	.	CASNYHKQTGSEAFF	TGTGCCAGCAACTATCATAAACAAACGGGGTCTGAAGCTTTCTTT
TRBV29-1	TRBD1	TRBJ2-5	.	CSVLGPGQGYGGTQYF	TGCAGCGTCCTGGGCCCGGGACAGGGCTACGGTGGGACCCAGTACTTC
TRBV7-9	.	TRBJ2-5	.	CASSPAEGRETQYF	TGTGCCAGCAGCCCGGCGGAGGGTCGGGAGACCCAGTACTTC
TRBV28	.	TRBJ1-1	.	CASSEVNTEAFF	TGTGCCAGCAGTGAAGTGAACACTGAAGCTTTCTTT
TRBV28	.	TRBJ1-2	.	CASTPSLNYGYTF	TGTGCCAGCACTCCCTCGCTTAACTATGGCTACACCTTC
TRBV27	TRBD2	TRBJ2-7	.	CASSLGTSGMKEQYF	TGTGCCAGCAGTTTAGGGACTAGCGGGATGAAGGAGCAGTACTTC
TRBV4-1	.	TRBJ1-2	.	CASSQDRDRRGYTF	TGCGCCAGCAGCCAAGACAGGGATCGGCGTGGCTACACCTTC
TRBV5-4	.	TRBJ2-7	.	CASSVEGYEQYF	TGTGCCAGCAGCGTGGAAGGGTACGAGCAGTACTTC
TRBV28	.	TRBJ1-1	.	CASSSLGGANTEAFF	TGTGCCAGCAGTTCCTTGGGGGGGGCGAACACTGAAGCTTTCTTT
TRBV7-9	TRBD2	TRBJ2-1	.	CASSFLAGGGGNEQFF	TGTGCCAGCAGCTTCCTAGCGGGAGGGGGAGGGAATGAGCAGTTCTTC
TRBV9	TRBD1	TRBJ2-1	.	CASSVEQGIYNEQFF	TGTGCCAGCAGCGTAGAACAGGGGATTTACAATGAGCAGTTCTTC
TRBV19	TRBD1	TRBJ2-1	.	CASSIEGQGSNEQFF	TGTGCCAGTAGTATAGAGGGACAGGGTAGCAATGAGCAGTTCTTC
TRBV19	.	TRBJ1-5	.	CASSISGGNQPQHF	TGTGCCAGTAGTATAAGCGGGGGCAATCAGCCCCAGCATTTT
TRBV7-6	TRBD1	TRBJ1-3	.	CASSQTRDRDGNTIYF	TGTGCCAGCAGCCAAACCCGGGACAGGGATGGGAACACCATATATTTT
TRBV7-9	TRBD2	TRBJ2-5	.	CASSLSLAGGQETQYF	TGTGCCAGCAGCTTAAGTTTAGCGGGAGGGCAAGAGACCCAGTACTTC
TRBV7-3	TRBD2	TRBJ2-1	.	CASSLTALAGSSYNEQFF	TGTGCCAGCAGCTTAACGGCCCTAGCGGGGAGCTCCTACAATGAGCAGTTCTTC
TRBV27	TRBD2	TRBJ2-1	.	CASSPGTSGAYNEQFF	TGTGCCAGCAGTCCGGGGACTAGCGGAGCCTACAATGAGCAGTTCTTC
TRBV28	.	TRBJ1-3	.	CASRTGGRNTIYF	TGTGCCAGCCGGACGGGGGGCCGAAACACCATATATTTT
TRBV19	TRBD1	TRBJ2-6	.	CASIRTGGANVLTF	TGTGCCAGTATCCGGACAGGTGGGGCCAACGTCCTGACTTTC
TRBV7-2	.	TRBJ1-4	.	CASSFHGATNEKLFF	TGTGCCAGCAGCTTTCACGGGGCAACTAATGAAAAACTGTTTTTT
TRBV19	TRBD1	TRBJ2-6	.	CASNIPGQGTGANVLTF	TGTGCCAGTAATATACCGGGACAGGGAACTGGGGCCAACGTCCTGACTTTC
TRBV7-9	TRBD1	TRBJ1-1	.	CASNPQGANTEAFF	TGTGCCAGCAACCCCCAGGGGGCCAACACTGAAGCTTTCTTT
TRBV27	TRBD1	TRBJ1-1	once	CASSHRGAEAFF	TGTGCCAGCAGCCACAGGGGCGCTGAAGCTTTCTTT
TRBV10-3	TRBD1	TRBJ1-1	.	CAIRGTGGGNTEAFF	TGTGCCATCAGAGGGACAGGGGGCGGAAACACTGAAGCTTTCTTT
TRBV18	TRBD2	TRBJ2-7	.	CASSPTSGTIYEQYF	TGTGCCAGCTCACCAACTAGCGGGACGATCTACGAGCAGTACTTC
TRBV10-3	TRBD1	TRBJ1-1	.	CAIRTGGSTEAFF	TGTGCCATCAGGACAGGGGGTAGCACTGAAGCTTTCTTT
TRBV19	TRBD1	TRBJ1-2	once	CASSMTGGAYGYTF	TGTGCCAGTAGTATGACAGGGGGCGCATATGGCTACACCTTC
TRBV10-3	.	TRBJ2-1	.	CAISADNEQFF	TGTGCCATCAGTGCGGACAATGAGCAGTTCTTC
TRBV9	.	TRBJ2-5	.	CASSVGATRRETQYF	TGTGCCAGCAGCGTAGGGGCTACTAGACGGGAGACCCAGTACTTC
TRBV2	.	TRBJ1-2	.	CASTHSLANYGYTF	TGTGCCAGTACCCACAGCCTAGCTAACTATGGCTACACCTTC
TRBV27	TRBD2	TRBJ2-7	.	CASRPAGASGYEQYF	TGTGCCAGCAGACCCGCCGGGGCTAGCGGCTACGAGCAGTACTTC
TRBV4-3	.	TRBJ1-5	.	CASSQDRAQPQHF	TGCGCCAGCAGCCAAGACAGGGCGCAGCCCCAGCATTTT
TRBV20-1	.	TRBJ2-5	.	CSGSPDVAQYF	TGCAGCGGGAGTCCGGACGTGGCCCAGTACTTC
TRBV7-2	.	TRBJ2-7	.	CASSSSQGGAYEQYF	TGTGCCAGCAGCTCTAGCCAGGGTGGGGCCTACGAGCAGTACTTC